This entry is about one T cell receptor (beta chain). The clone's antigen remains unknown. No much larger clonotype is one base removed from it; base qualities were not supplied. This sample was included in a study of blood T cell repertoires in COVID-19 (dated by TCRdb to 2018 to 2020). Notes on the research overall: Collaborator samples came from the United States, Italy and Spain and covered acute and convalescent phases of COVID-19. The dataset comprised deeply sampled blood TCRbeta repertoires from subjects exposed to, actively infected with, or recovered from COVID-19. The prospective study material was composed of cDNA or gDNA derived from T cells, B-cell-depleted T cells, or PBMCs. Nearly every sample came with metadata listing a de-identified subject ID, COVID-19 status, age in years and sex. Where HLA class I and class II types were available, the types were taken from metadata supplied by the sample provider, not from assay-based typing. The repertoires were released in a freely available public database intended as a resource for research on the immune response to SARS-CoV-2. Samples came from the ongoing ImmuneRACE study (first 160 participants) plus 1,254 subjects from 6 global collaborators.

Collaborating institutions collected whole blood in K2EDTA tubes following their own protocols. For TCRbeta analysis, collaborators shipped samples as frozen whole blood, isolated PBMCs, or DNA extracted from either of those sample types. General findings and caveats noted by the study authors: The quantity of clinical and demographic metadata differed by source and by participant and was supplied without curation.

The immunoSEQ Assay, a bias-controlled multiplex PCR, was used to amplify TCRbeta CDR3 regions from genomic DNA. The authors processed their data as follows. Nucleated cell counts per sample were estimated from amplification of reference gene primers within the assay. To quantify the absolute abundance of each unique TCRbeta CDR3 rearrangement, sequence reads were collapsed and filtered. Productive Simpson clonality was computed per sample as the square root of Simpson's diversity index over productive rearrangements. Here the immuneACCESS table is served through TCRdb, limited to in-frame sequences with V and J called. Missing clones are a known gap in these copies; in checked studies unresolved V genes cover under half, and the rest lacks a known reason. The V and J calls and the clone size are those of that table, but D and trimming were determined from the DNA. This sample lists some 670,000 clones; approximately 90% were detected once. Of the sample, under 0.3% is held by the ten largest clones.

CDR1 LNHDA and CDR2 SQIVND were looked up in the germline V gene (reference sequence). From cysteine to phenylalanine, the CDR3 is 14 amino acids long. CDR3 DNA is the only sequence kept; it has 42 bases, read in frame from the first base. V is pared back by 1 base and J by 1 base, with 8 bases lying between the germline termini. The V and J segments used are TRBV19 and TRBJ2-7; no confident D gene assignment can be made. Sequencing was carried out using peripheral blood. This TCR was recovered from a woman aged 18-29 years with acute or convalescent COVID-19. The DNA sequence is as follows: TGTGCCAGTAGTATAGGTCGCTATTCCTACGAGCAGTACTTC. This is translated as CASSIGRYSYEQYF.